The 8 T cell receptor beta chains below all came from one sample that was sequenced in a study of CD8+CD57+ T cells in acquired aplastic anemia. Genomic DNA was employed as the template in profiling TCR beta VDJ and CDR3. A single record per CDR3 protein comes from TCRdb applying MiXCR to the reads. The repertoire includes under 350,000 distinct CDR3 sequences, roughly 61% of them detected once, and approximately 1.3% sits in the top ten. The sequenced patients had an expansion of CD8+CD57+ cells seen by flow cytometry. The sequencing input was sorted CD4+, CD8+, or CD8+CD57+ T cells (not recorded which) from PBMCs. These receptor sequences come from a human donor with aplastic anemia.

The sample holds many counts of this clonotype. This chain connects TRBV14 to TRBJ1-6, with D unclear. Trimming stripped 2 bases from V and 9 bases from J, with 5 bases between. Per the germline V gene, CDR1 is SGHDN and CDR2 is FVKESK. This CDR3 has 12 residues. The CDR3 sequence: CASSQQPSPLHF. The CDR3 DNA sequence: TGTGCCAGCAGCCAACAGCCTTCACCCCTCCACTTT. Full variable domain (missing parts from reference TRBV14 and TRBJ1-6): EAGVTQFPSHSVIEKGQTVTLRCDPISGHDNLYWYRRVMGKEIKFLLHFVKESKQDESGMPNNRFLAERTGGTYSTLKVQPAELEDSGVYFCASSQQPSPLHFGNGTRLTVT.

This clonotype was recorded at least ten times. The V and J genes are TRBV10-3 and TRBJ1-4, with a possible D match to TRBD1 (5 bases). Germline CDR1 reads ENHRY; CDR2 reads SYGVKD. The CDR3 sequence is 13 residues long. Trimming stripped 6 bases from V and 8 bases from J, with 13 bases between. DNA for the CDR3: TGTGCCATCAGCCCAGGGATAGGAGAAAAACTGTTTTTT. Its protein product is CAISPGIGEKLFF.

In its sample, this clonotype was seen a few times. Germline and junction disagree at one end, which may indicate a read error. The chain joins TRBV19 to TRBJ2-5, with D uncertain. Germline V gene sequence: CDR1 LNHDA, CDR2 SQIVND (reference sequence). The CDR3 loop spans 13 amino acids. DNA of the CDR3: TGTGCCAGTAGTGGACGGAACCAGGAGACCCAGTACTTC. This translates into CASSGRNQETQYF.

The chain employs TRBV5-1 and TRBJ2-1; 8 nucleotides line up with TRBD1. Germline loops: CDR1 SGHRS, CDR2 YFSETQ. This CDR3 comprises 14 residues. The V and J ends lost 4 bases and 4 bases, in that order; junction bases with no gene match: 4. The CDR3 DNA reads as TGCGCCAGCAGCGTCGGGACAGGTTACAATGAGCAGTTCTTC. Its translation is CASSVGTGYNEQFF.

This clonotype was found once. V is TRBV7-9 and J is TRBJ2-6; tentative D call: TRBD1 (7 bases). V was shortened by 7 bases and J by 0 bases, with 13 bases between the two germline ends. This CDR3 region has 16 residues. Germline loops: CDR1 SEHNR, CDR2 FQNEAQ (reference sequence). CDR3 loop: CASTPRGDSGANVLTF. The CDR3 DNA reads as TGTGCCAGCACTCCCAGGGGGGACTCTGGGGCCAACGTCCTGACTTTC.

This chain connects TRBV20-1 to TRBJ2-1; 13 bases map to TRBD2. This CDR3 has 14 residues. Germline CDR1 reads DFQATT; CDR2 reads SNEGSKA (reference sequence). The V segment lost 4 bases and the J segment 6 bases; nucleotides outside the gene matches: 3. CDR3 nucleotide sequence: TGCAGTGCTACGGGACTAGCGGGAACCAATGAGCAGTTCTTC. Its translation is CSATGLAGTNEQFF.

The chain uses TRBV12-3 or TRBV12-4 and TRBJ1-1; D uncertain. This CDR3 spans 13 amino acids. Trimming took 2 bases from V and 6 from J, leaving 10 bases between them. The CDR3 DNA follows: TGTGCCAGCAGTTTATTGTCGGATCCTGAAGCTTTCTTT. Translated: CASSLLSDPEAFF.

V gene TRBV2 combines with J gene TRBJ1-6, with 10 bases matching TRBD1. V gave up 6 bases and J gave up 7 bases; unmatched junction bases: 9. Germline CDR1 and CDR2: SNHLY and FYNNEI. The CDR3 sequence is 16 residues long. In DNA form, the CDR3 reads TGTGCCAGCAGCGCCTATGGGACAGGGGTGAATTCACCCCTCCACTTT. Protein: CASSAYGTGVNSPLHF.